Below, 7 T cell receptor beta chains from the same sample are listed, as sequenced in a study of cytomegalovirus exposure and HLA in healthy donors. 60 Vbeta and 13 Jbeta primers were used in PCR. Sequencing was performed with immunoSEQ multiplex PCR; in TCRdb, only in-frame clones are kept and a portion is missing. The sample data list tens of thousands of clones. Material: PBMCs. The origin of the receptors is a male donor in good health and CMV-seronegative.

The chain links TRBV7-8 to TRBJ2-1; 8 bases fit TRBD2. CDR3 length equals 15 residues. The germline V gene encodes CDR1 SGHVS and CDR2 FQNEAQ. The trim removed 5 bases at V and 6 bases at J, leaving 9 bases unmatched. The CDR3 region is CASSVREVGGNEQFF. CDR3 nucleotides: TGTGCCAGCAGCGTGCGGGAGGTCGGCGGCAATGAGCAGTTCTTC. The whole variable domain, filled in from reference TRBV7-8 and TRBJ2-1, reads GAGVSQSPRYKVAKRGQDVALRCDPISGHVSLFWYQQALGQGPEFLTYFQNEAQLDKSGLPSDRFFAERPEGSVSTLKIQRTQQEDSAVYLCASSVREVGGNEQFFGPGTRLTVL.

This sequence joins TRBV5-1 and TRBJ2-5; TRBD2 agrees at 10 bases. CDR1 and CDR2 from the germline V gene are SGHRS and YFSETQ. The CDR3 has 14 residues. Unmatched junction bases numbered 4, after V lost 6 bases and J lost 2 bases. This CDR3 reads CASKASGGQETQYF. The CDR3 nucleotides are TGCGCCAGCAAGGCTAGCGGGGGACAAGAGACCCAGTACTTC.

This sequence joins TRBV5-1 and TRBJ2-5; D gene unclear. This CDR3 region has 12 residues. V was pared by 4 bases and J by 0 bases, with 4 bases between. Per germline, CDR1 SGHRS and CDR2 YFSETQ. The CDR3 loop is CASSPDQETQYF. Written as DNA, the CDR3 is TGCGCCAGCAGCCCGGACCAAGAGACCCAGTACTTC.

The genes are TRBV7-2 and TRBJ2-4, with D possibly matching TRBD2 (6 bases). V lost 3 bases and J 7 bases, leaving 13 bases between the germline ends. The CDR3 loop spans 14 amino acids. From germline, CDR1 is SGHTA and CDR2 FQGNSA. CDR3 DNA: TGTGCCAGCAGCTTGGGGGGTGATGGGAACATTCAGTACTTC. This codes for CASSLGGDGNIQYF.

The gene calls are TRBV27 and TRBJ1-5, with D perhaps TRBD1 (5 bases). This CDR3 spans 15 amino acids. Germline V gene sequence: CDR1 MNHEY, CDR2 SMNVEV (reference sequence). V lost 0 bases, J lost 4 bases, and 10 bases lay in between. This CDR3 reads CASSLSIQGNQPQHF. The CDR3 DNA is TGTGCCAGCAGTTTATCGATTCAGGGAAATCAGCCCCAGCATTTT.

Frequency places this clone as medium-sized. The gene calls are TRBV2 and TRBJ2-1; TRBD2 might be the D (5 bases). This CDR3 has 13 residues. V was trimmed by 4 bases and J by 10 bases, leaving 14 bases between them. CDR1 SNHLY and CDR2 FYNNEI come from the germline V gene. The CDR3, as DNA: TGTGCCAGCAGTGTCTTTAGGAGAGGGGAGCAGTTCTTC. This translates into CASSVFRRGEQFF. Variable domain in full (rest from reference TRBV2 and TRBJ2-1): EPEVTQTPSHQVTQMGQEVILRCVPISNHLYFYWYRQILGQKVEFLVSFYNNEISEKSEIFDDQFSVERPDGSNFTLKIRSTKLEDSAMYFCASSVFRRGEQFFGPGTRLTVL.

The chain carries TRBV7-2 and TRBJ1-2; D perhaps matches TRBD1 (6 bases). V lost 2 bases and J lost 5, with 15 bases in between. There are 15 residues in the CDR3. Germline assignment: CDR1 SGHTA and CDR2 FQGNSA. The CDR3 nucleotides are TGTGCCAGCAGCTTATCTACCAGGGGCGGGTATGGCTACACCTTC. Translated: CASSLSTRGGYGYTF.